This TCR beta chain was retrieved from a study of CD8 T cells in ankylosing spondylitis. Findings and limits, study-wide: Ankylosing spondylitis blood appeared to carry a characteristic TCR beta motif of roughly eight highly homologous variants. Matched ankylosing spondylitis synovial fluid reportedly showed significant enrichment of disease-linked clones. Researchers report that disease-linked clones proved CD8+ and relatively rare in peripheral blood. Reactive arthritis synovial fluid and blood were previously reported to contain some motif variants.

V lost 3 bases, J lost 3 bases, and 4 bases stayed unmatched. Germline CDR1 SGDLS, CDR2 YYNGEE. CDR3 length: 14 amino acids. TCRdb re-called the 5' RACE reads through MiXCR, storing one row per CDR3 protein. The sample yields around 140,000 distinct CDR3 sequences, approximately 17% seen once. This clonotype occurred a few times. As yet, its antigen is unknown. Material: blood, either unsorted or a sorted T cell fraction (not recorded which). The chain joins TRBV9 to TRBJ1-2, with TRBD1 matching over 8 bases. The TCR originated in a male donor with ankylosing spondylitis. CDR3: CASSEAGGYYGYTF. The CDR3 DNA reads as TGTGCCAGCAGCGAGGCAGGGGGCTACTATGGCTACACCTTC.